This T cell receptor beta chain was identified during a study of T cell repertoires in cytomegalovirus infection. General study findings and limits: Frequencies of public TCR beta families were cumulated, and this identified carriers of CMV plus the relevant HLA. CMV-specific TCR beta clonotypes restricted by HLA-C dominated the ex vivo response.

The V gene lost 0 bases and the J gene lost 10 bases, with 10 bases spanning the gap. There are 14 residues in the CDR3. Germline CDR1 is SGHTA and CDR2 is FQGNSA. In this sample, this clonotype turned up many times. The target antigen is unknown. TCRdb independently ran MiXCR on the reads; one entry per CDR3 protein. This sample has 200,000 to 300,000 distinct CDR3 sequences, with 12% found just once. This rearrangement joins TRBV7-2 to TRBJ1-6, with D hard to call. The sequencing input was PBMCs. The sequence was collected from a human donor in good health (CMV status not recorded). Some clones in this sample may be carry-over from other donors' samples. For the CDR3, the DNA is TGTGCCAGCAGCTTAGCAGCCGGAGGGTCACCCCTCCACTTT. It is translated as CASSLAAGGSPLHF.